Below, one TCR beta chain is given with its context. Its specificity is unknown. The data were obtained in a study of cytomegalovirus exposure and HLA in healthy donors. Study-level results: TCR sequences were mostly rare, though some public TCRs occurred in many donors.

Researchers ran the PCR with 60 Vbeta and 13 Jbeta primers. Profiled with immunoSEQ multiplex PCR; TCRdb holds only in-frame clones, not every one. The sample comprises 100,000 or so clones, roughly four fifths of which are singletons, and over 9.5% rests with the top ten. J gave up 0 bases and V 3 bases, and 6 bases lay outside the gene matches. CDR1 and CDR2 from the germline V gene are GTSNPN and SVGIG (reference sequence). This CDR3 has 16 amino acids. The TCR comes from a man aged 50-59 years in good health and CMV-seronegative. This chain uses TRBV30 with TRBJ2-2; TRBD1 agrees at 8 bases. The sequenced sample was PBMCs. CDR3 nucleotide sequence: TGTGCCTGGAGGGACAGGGTCCTCCCGAACACCGGGGAGCTGTTTTTT. It is translated as CAWRDRVLPNTGELFF.